Many counts were recorded for the clone carrying this T cell receptor (beta chain). Its matching antigen is unknown. The data are from a study of glioma-infiltrating T cells. The CDR3 has 11 residues. In germline, CDR1 is MDHEN, CDR2 SYDVKM. V was pared by 6 bases and J by 2 bases, with 5 bases between. Findings of the study overall: Only very few CDR3 sequences appeared in both tissue and blood. Gliomas, especially low-grade, showed above-expected tissue-blood divergence; non-neoplastic patients showed below.

Using RNA template, CDR3s of TCR alpha and beta were amplified with iRepertoire arm-PCR. Input was roughly 85-400 ng of tissue mRNA or PBMC total RNA. TCRdb processed the multiplex PCR reads anew with MiXCR; each CDR3 protein has one entry. The sample consists of around 44,000 distinct CDR3 sequences, more than 20% of them appearing once. The chain couples TRBV28 to TRBJ2-7; D unclear. The sample was glioma tissue, nonneoplastic brain tissue, or PBMCs (not recorded which). The receptor was derived from a human donor with low-grade glioma or glioblastoma, undergoing nonglioma brain surgery, or in good health (not recorded which). CDR3 amino acids: CASSPTYEQYF. The CDR3 coding sequence is TGTGCCAGCAGCCCAACCTACGAGCAGTACTTC.